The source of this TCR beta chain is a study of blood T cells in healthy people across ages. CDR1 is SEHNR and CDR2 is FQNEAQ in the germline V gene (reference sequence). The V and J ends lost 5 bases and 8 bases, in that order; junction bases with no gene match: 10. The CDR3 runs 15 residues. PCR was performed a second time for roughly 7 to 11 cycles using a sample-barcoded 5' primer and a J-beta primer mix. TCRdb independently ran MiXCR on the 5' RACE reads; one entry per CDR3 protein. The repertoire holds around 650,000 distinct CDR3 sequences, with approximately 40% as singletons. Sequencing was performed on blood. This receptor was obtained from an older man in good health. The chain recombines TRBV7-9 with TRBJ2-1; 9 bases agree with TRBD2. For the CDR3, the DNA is TGTGCCAGCAGCCGGCTAGCGGGAATTTGGGATGAGCAGTTCTTC. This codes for CASSRLAGIWDEQFF.